The clone carrying this T cell receptor (beta chain) has just one count. No antigen is known for it. The isolated RNA, all of it, was reverse transcribed, so expressed TCRB transcripts were what got sequenced. Profiling relied on immunoSEQ multiplex PCR, and the TCRdb table lists in-frame clones only, not all of them. The sample lists some 60,000 clones; around 63% were seen once. A heparinised blood draw that averaged around 0.12 L was obtained once from each donor. V was shortened by 7 bases and J by 4 bases, with 11 bases between the two germline ends. Germline loops: CDR1 SGHTA, CDR2 FQGNSA. The CDR3 loop spans 13 amino acids. This record comes from a study of beta chain features in type 1 diabetes. Findings and caveats of the study: Small HLA sub-analyses could not settle whether HLA shapes TCRB rearrangement. Patients with type 1 diabetes showed fewer VDJ junction insertions and more deletions.

This receptor was taken from a woman aged 18-29 years in good health. This chain joins TRBV7-2 and TRBJ1-5, with D hard to call. Sequencing used Tregs from blood. The CDR3 DNA reads as TGTGCCAGCACCCCCCAGGCAAATCAGCCCCAGCATTTT. This codes for CASTPQANQPQHF.